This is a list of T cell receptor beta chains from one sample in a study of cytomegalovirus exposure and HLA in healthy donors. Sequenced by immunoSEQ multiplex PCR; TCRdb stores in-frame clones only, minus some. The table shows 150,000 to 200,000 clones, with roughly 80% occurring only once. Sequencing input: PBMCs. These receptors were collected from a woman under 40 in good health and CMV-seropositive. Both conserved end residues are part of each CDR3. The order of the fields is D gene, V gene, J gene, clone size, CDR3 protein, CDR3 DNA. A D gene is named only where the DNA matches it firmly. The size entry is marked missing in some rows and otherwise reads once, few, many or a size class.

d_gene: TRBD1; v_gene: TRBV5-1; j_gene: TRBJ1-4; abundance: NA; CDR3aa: CASSLEGQRTEKLFF; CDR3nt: TGCGCCAGCAGCTTGGAGGGACAGCGGACTGAAAAACTGTTTTTT
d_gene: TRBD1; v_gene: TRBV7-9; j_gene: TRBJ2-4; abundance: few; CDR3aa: CASSHGQGANLAKNIQYF; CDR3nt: TGTGCCAGCAGCCACGGACAGGGGGCCAATTTAGCCAAAAACATTCAGTACTTC
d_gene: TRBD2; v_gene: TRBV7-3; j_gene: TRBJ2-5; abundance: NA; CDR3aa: CASSRGGGLETQYF; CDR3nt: TGTGCCAGCAGCCGCGGGGGGGGGCTAGAGACCCAGTACTTC
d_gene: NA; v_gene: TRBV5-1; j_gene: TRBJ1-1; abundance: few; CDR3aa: CASSVAGITEAFF; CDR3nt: TGCGCCAGCAGCGTGGCAGGGATAACTGAAGCTTTCTTT
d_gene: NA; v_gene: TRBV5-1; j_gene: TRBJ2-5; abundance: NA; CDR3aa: CASSPVGTQETQYF; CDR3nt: TGCGCCAGCAGTCCCGTCGGGACTCAAGAGACCCAGTACTTC
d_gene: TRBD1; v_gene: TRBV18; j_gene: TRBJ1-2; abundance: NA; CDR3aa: CASSPQTGTGTNYGYTF; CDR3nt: TGTGCCAGCTCACCCCAGACAGGGACAGGCACTAACTATGGCTACACCTTC
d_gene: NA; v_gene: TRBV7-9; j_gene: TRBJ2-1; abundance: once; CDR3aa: CASSFSGGVSYEQFF; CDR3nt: TGTGCCAGCAGCTTCTCCGGGGGAGTTAGCTATGAGCAGTTCTTC
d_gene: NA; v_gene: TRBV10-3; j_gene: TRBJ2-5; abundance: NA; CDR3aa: CAISESLGQETQYF; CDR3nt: TGTGCCATCAGCGAGTCTCTAGGCCAAGAGACCCAGTACTTC
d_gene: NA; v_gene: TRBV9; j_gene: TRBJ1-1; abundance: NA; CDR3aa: CASSVLPRGTEAFF; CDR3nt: TGTGCCAGCAGCGTTCTACCCCGGGGGACTGAAGCTTTCTTT
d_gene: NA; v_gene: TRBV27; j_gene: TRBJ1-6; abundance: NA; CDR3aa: CASTFSHGEYNSPLHF; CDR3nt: TGTGCCAGCACCTTCTCACACGGAGAATATAATTCACCCCTCCACTTT
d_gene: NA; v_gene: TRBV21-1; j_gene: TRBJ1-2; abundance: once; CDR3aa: CASSKKGHRENYGYTF; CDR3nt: TGTGCCAGCAGCAAAAAAGGCCACAGGGAGAATTATGGCTACACCTTC
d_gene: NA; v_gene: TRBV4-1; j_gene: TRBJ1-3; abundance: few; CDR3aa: CASSQQSYGNTIYF; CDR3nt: TGCGCCAGCAGCCAGCAGTCGTACGGAAACACCATATATTTT
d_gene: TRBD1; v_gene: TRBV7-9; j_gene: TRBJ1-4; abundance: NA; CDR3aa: CASSLEQGNEKLFF; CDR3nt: TGTGCCAGCAGCTTAGAACAGGGGAATGAAAAACTGTTTTTT
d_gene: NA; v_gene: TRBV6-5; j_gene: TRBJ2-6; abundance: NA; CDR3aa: CASSSLSGANVLTF; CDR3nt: TGTGCCAGCAGTTCCCTCTCTGGGGCCAACGTCCTGACTTTC
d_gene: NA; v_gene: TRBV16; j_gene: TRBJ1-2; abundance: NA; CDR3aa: CASSFSYGYTF; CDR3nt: TGTGCCAGCAGCTTCTCCTATGGCTACACCTTC